This T cell receptor beta chain originates from a study of cytomegalovirus exposure and HLA in healthy donors. The length of the CDR3 is 16 residues. V was clipped by 1 base and J by 2 bases, with 14 bases between them. Germline V gene data show CDR1 as SGHVS and CDR2 as FQNEAQ. Overall study findings and caveats: Association of 16,951 TCR beta sequences with HLA alleles was found at 0.05 false discovery rate in a later analysis.

Sampled while nominally healthy, donors likely had unrecorded immune exposures. Concerning this clone itself: The antigen is undetermined.

The PCR contained 60 Vbeta and 13 Jbeta primers. Sequenced by immunoSEQ multiplex PCR; TCRdb stores in-frame clones only, minus some. The sample has around 120,000 clones, 79% seen once. This clonotype originated in a man younger than 35 in good health and CMV-seronegative. Sequencing was performed on PBMCs. The J gene is TRBJ2-5, the V gene TRBV7-8; a possible D gene is TRBD1 (6 bases). CDR3 sequence reads: CASSLEYGGIQETQYF. As DNA, the CDR3 is TGTGCCAGCAGCTTAGAGTATGGGGGCATACAAGAGACCCAGTACTTC. The full variable domain, in which reference TRBV7-8 and TRBJ2-5 provide the parts outside the CDR3, is GAGVSQSPRYKVAKRGQDVALRCDPISGHVSLFWYQQALGQGPEFLTYFQNEAQLDKSGLPSDRFFAERPEGSVSTLKIQRTQQEDSAVYLCASSLEYGGIQETQYFGPGTRLLVL.